This TCR beta chain is from a study of T cell responses to AZD1222 COVID-19 vaccine. A remark on this clone: The target antigen is unknown.

Data came from immunoSEQ multiplex PCR; TCRdb stores just in-frame clones and leaves some out. The table shows roughly 84,000 clones, with approximately 83% occurring only once. Analysis merged second doses at about 4 or about 12 weeks. Trimming stripped 3 bases from V and 3 bases from J, with 12 bases between. CDR3 length: 15 amino acids. Germline V gene data show CDR1 as SGHTS and CDR2 as YDEGEE. Study-wide results and caveats: Spike-specific TCR depth and breadth grew after two AZD1222 doses. Most donors were white British, females outnumbered males, and clonal diversity was possibly underestimated. Mapped onto spike, vaccine-associated CD4 TCRs spanned it and were dominant at 160-218 and 743-854.

This chain uses TRBV5-8 with TRBJ2-2; maybe TRBD2 (5 bases). The sequence was collected from an adult who received the AZD1222 COVID-19 vaccine. The sequencing here drew on peripheral blood, taken 28 days after the second AZD1222 dose. The CDR3 coding sequence is TGTGCCAGCAGCTGGGAGAGACCGGACACCGGGGAGCTGTTTTTT. Translating it yields CASSWERPDTGELFF.